This T cell receptor (beta chain) was retrieved from a study of read filtering for tumor transcriptome and immune sequencing. Study details: Fewer than ten patients were R-ISS I, some 16 were R-ISS II, about seven were R-ISS III. DNase treatment preceded whole-transcriptome library preparation.

V gave up 3 bases and J gave up 3 bases, with 12 bases separating them. CDR1 and CDR2 (germline): SGHRS, YFSETQ. This CDR3 contains 14 residues. About this clonotype itself: The conserved phenylalanine or tryptophan is not found at the CDR3 terminus, so this likely reflects a read error.

Molecular barcoded adaptors covering alpha/delta and beta/gamma chains were used on about 0.4 ug RNA. MiXCR was run by TCRdb on the reads, yielding one entry per CDR3 protein. The sample shows about 46,000 distinct CDR3 sequences, 20% of them seen only once. The chain employs TRBV5-1 and TRBJ1-1; possibly TRBD1 for D (6 bases). The sequenced material came from a population of CD138-negative cells sorted from bone marrow. The receptor comes from a donor aged 40 or over with multiple myeloma. Written as DNA, the CDR3 is TGCGCCAGCAGCTCGGGCAGGGGAGACACTGAAGCTTTCATT. Its protein product is CASSSGRGDTEAFI.